These 18 T cell receptor beta chains originate from one sample sequenced in a study of T-cell reconstitution after alpha-beta-depleted transplantation in children. For TCRbeta, the library was prepared with unique molecular identifiers. TCRdb itself ran the PCR reads through MiXCR, one entry per CDR3 protein. The table lists 450,000 to 700,000 distinct CDR3 sequences, around 27% of them singletons. The material was PBMCs, obtained before TCRalphabeta/CD19-depleted stem cell transplant. The source of these receptors is a boy in the first two years of life with Wiskott-Aldrich syndrome, due to receive a stem cell transplant.

The chain carries TRBV5-1 and TRBJ2-6; D not resolved. This CDR3 has 16 amino acids. Trimming left V 0 bases short and J 2 bases short, with 9 bases between. Germline assignment: CDR1 SGHRS and CDR2 YFSETQ. The CDR3 nucleotides are TGCGCCAGCAGCTTGGGCAGCATAGCTGGGGCCAACGTCCTGACTTTC. As protein: CASSLGSIAGANVLTF.

This sequence joins TRBV10-3 and TRBJ2-1; the match to TRBD2 covers 7 bases. After removal of 3 bases from V and 6 bases from J, the junction contained 8 bases not matched to a gene. The CDR3 covers 15 residues. Germline assignment: CDR1 ENHRY and CDR2 SYGVKD. The CDR3 region has the DNA TGTGCCATCAGTGATACGCGGGAGTCGGTCAATGAGCAGTTCTTC. Amino acids: CAISDTRESVNEQFF.

The chain uses TRBV7-8 and TRBJ1-1; D is ambiguous. Germline-derived CDR1 and CDR2 are SGHVS and FQNEAQ. The CDR3 has 13 amino acids. Trimming stripped 2 bases from V and 8 bases from J, with 12 bases between. CDR3 nucleotides: TGTGCCAGCAGCTTAATCTCGAAAGGGGAAGCTTTCTTT. This encodes CASSLISKGEAFF.

This clonotype was seen more than once but under ten times. The genes are TRBV7-2 and TRBJ2-3; possible D gene TRBD2, 6 bases. V was cut by 6 bases and J by 0 bases, with 13 bases left in between. Germline lookup yields CDR1 SGHTA and CDR2 FQGNSA. This CDR3 contains 15 residues. Written as DNA, the CDR3 is TGTGCCAGCAGGGGACTCTTTCTTAGCACAGATACGCAGTATTTT. Translation gives CASRGLFLSTDTQYF.

The gene calls are TRBV3-1 and TRBJ2-3; weak D call: TRBD2 (5 bases). In germline, CDR1 is LGHDT, CDR2 YNNKEL (reference sequence). CDR3 length: 16 residues. V was trimmed by 0 bases and J by 4 bases, leaving 14 bases between them. The CDR3: CASSQDRQRWADTQYF. The CDR3 DNA is TGTGCCAGCAGCCAAGATCGGCAGCGGTGGGCAGATACGCAGTATTTT.

The V call is TRBV24-1, the J call TRBJ2-1; D is perhaps TRBD1 or TRBD2 (7 bases each). Germline V gene lookup returns CDR1 KGHDR and CDR2 SFDVKD. Trimming cost V 4 bases and J 8 bases, with 17 bases left between them. This CDR3 is built from 15 residues. The CDR3 bases are TGTGCCACCAGTGACCCGTCGACAGGGAGGGATGAGCAGTTCTTC. Protein sequence: CATSDPSTGRDEQFF.

This clonotype was counted a few times. The V gene is TRBV29-1, the J gene TRBJ1-1; D is perhaps TRBD1 (5 bases). The germline gives CDR1 SQVTM, CDR2 ANQGSEA. Between the trimmed V and J ends, which lost 7 bases and 7 bases, there was a span of 13 bases. The CDR3 consists of 11 residues. CDR3 in DNA: TGCAGCGGCGAGACAGTGTTTGAAGCTTTCTTT. Translating it yields CSGETVFEAFF.

The V and J genes are TRBV7-2 and TRBJ2-1, with D perhaps TRBD1 or TRBD2 (6 bases each). V dropped 1 base and J dropped 5 bases, with 12 bases sitting between them. The germline CDR1 and CDR2 sequences are SGHTA and FQGNSA. The CDR3 length is 15 residues. The DNA of the CDR3 is TGTGCCAGCAGCTTAGTTTCGGGGGACAACAATGAGCAGTTCTTC. Encoded protein: CASSLVSGDNNEQFF.

This chain uses TRBV12-3 or TRBV12-4 with TRBJ1-5, with D tentatively TRBD1 (5 bases). The CDR3 has 17 amino acids. V lost 3 bases to trimming and J lost 0 bases, with 15 bases between them. CDR3 nucleotides: TGTGCCAGCAGTTTTTACGGAAGGGGTTATAGCAATCAGCCCCAGCATTTT. Amino acid sequence: CASSFYGRGYSNQPQHF.

Here the CDR3 DNA reads TGTGCCAGCTCACCACCGGCAGGAAATACGCAGTATTTT. As protein: CASSPPAGNTQYF. The rearrangement links TRBV18 to TRBJ2-3; D remains ambiguous. This CDR3 comprises 13 residues. Germline V gives CDR1 KGHSH, CDR2 LQKENI. The ends were cut back, 0 bases at V and 7 bases at J, with 8 bases in the middle. The full variable domain, rest sourced from reference TRBV18 and TRBJ2-3, is NAGVMQNPRHLVRRRGQEARLRCSPMKGHSHVYWYRQLPEEGLKFMVYLQKENIIDESGMPKERFSAEFPKEGPSILRIQQVVRGDSAAYFCASSPPAGNTQYFGPGTRLTVL.

This clonotype was counted between two and nine times. This chain connects TRBV27 to TRBJ2-2, with 13 bases fitting TRBD2. The germline V gene has CDR1 MNHEY and CDR2 SMNVEV (reference sequence). This CDR3 is built from 16 residues. V gave up 8 bases and J gave up 6 bases; unmatched junction bases: 9. The CDR3 loop is CASQGLAGLVAGELFF. CDR3 DNA: TGTGCCAGCCAGGGACTAGCGGGACTCGTGGCCGGGGAGCTGTTTTTT.

The chain recombines TRBV5-1 with TRBJ2-3; 10 bases are shared with TRBD1. J lost 5 bases, V lost 0 bases, and 6 bases had no gene match. Germline-derived CDR1 and CDR2 are SGHRS and YFSETQ. CDR3 length: 16 amino acids. CDR3 sequence reads: CASSLGDRGSGDTQYF. Here the CDR3 DNA reads TGCGCCAGCAGCTTGGGGGACAGGGGTAGTGGAGATACGCAGTATTTT.

This sequence joins TRBV6-1 and TRBJ2-7; D perhaps matches TRBD2 (5 bases). The CDR3 loop spans 14 amino acids. Looked up from germline, CDR1 is MNHNS and CDR2 is SASEGT. Trimming stripped 8 bases from V and 7 bases from J, with 21 bases between. CDR3 in amino acids: CASLGGLPQVEQYF. Written as DNA, the CDR3 is TGTGCCAGCCTCGGAGGCCTTCCCCAGGTGGAGCAGTACTTC.

In this sample, this clonotype turned up a few times. The rearrangement uses TRBV3-1 and TRBJ2-1, with 12 bases lining up with TRBD2. The CDR3 has 18 amino acids. Germline lookup yields CDR1 LGHDT and CDR2 YNNKEL (reference sequence). The J segment lost 5 bases and the V segment lost 6 bases, leaving 14 bases of the junction unmatched. CDR3 sequence reads: CASSLLAGGPQGHNEQFF. CDR3 DNA sequence: TGTGCCAGCAGTCTGCTAGCGGGAGGGCCTCAGGGCCACAATGAGCAGTTCTTC.

The CDR3 loop reads CASSSGLAEETQYF. DNA for the CDR3: TGCGCCAGCAGCTCTGGACTAGCAGAAGAGACCCAGTACTTC. The chain is built from TRBV5-1 and TRBJ2-5, with 8 nucleotides matching TRBD2. Germline CDR1 SGHRS, CDR2 YFSETQ. CDR3 length equals 14 residues. V was pared by 3 bases and J by 3 bases, with 4 bases of the junction left unmatched.

This clonotype was observed a handful of times. The rearrangement joins TRBV7-9 to TRBJ1-3, with unresolved D. The germline CDR1 and CDR2 sequences are SEHNR and FQNEAQ (reference sequence). Trimming left V 4 bases short and J 4 bases short, with 5 bases between. The CDR3 loop spans 12 amino acids. CDR3 DNA sequence: TGTGCCAGCAGCTCCAAGGGAAACACCATATATTTT. Translated, it gives CASSSKGNTIYF.

A few counts support this clonotype. V and J are TRBV27 and TRBJ1-2; D is perhaps TRBD1 (6 bases). CDR1 MNHEY and CDR2 SMNVEV come from the germline V gene (reference sequence). Trimming removed 7 bases from V and 6 bases from J, with 15 bases in between. This CDR3 spans 13 amino acids. The CDR3 protein is CASKSPGTHGYTF. For the CDR3, the DNA is TGTGCCAGCAAATCCCCAGGGACACATGGCTACACCTTC.

The genes are TRBV9 and TRBJ2-7; 9 bases map to TRBD2. The CDR3 has 15 amino acids. The germline gives CDR1 SGDLS, CDR2 YYNGEE. Trimming removed 3 bases from V and 3 bases from J; junction bases left unmatched: 7. The CDR3 nucleotides read TGTGCCAGCAGCGCATCCGGGACTAGCAGCTACGAGCAGTACTTC. Encoded protein: CASSASGTSSYEQYF.